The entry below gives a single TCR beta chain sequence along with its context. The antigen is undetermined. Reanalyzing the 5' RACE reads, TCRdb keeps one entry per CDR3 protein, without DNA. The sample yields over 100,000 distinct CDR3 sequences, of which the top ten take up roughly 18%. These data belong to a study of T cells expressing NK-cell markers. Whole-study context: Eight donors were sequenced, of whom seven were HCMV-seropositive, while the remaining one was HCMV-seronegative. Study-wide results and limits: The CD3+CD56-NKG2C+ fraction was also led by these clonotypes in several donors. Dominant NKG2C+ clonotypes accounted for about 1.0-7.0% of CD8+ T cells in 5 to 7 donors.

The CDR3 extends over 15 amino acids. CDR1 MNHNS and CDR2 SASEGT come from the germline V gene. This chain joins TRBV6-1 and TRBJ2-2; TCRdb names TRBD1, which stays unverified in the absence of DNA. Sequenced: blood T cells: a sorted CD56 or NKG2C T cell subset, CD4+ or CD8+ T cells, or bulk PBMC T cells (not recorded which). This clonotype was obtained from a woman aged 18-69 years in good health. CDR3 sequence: CASPRQGHYTGELFF.